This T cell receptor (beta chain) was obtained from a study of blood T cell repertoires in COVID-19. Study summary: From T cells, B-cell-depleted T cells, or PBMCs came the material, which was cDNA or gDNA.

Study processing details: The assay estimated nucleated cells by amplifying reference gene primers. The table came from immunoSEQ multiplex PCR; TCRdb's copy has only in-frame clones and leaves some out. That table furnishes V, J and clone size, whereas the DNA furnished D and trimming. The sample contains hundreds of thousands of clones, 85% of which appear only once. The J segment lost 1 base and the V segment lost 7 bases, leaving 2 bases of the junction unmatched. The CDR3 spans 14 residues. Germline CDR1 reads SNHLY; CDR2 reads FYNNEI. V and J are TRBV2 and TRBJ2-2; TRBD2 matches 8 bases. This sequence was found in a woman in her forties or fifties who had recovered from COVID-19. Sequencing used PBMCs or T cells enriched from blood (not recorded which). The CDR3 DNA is TGTGCCAGCAAGACTAGCGAGAACACCGGGGAGCTGTTTTTT. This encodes CASKTSENTGELFF.